A single sample gave rise to the 30 T cell receptor beta chains below, sequenced in a study of blood T cell repertoires in COVID-19. Profiling relied on immunoSEQ multiplex PCR, and the TCRdb table lists in-frame clones only, not all of them. The table shows fewer than 250,000 clones, with 81% occurring only once. The sequenced sample consisted of PBMCs or T cells enriched from blood (not recorded which). The receptors shown here come from a woman between 50 and 59 years old with acute COVID-19.

This clone was seen only a few times. The gene calls are TRBV29-1 and TRBJ1-1; D not resolved. The CDR3 loop spans 13 amino acids. Trimming stripped 4 bases from V and 4 bases from J, with 13 bases between. Germline V gene sequence: CDR1 SQVTM, CDR2 ANQGSEA. CDR3 sequence reads: CSVAVIATTEAFF. CDR3 DNA sequence: TGCAGCGTTGCGGTCATAGCAACCACTGAAGCTTTCTTT.

The chain couples TRBV3-1 (or the pseudogene TRBV3-2) to TRBJ2-5; TRBD2 matches 9 bases. This CDR3 region has 17 residues. With V trimmed by 0 bases and J by 2 bases, 7 bases remained unmatched. Germline V gene lookup returns CDR1 LGHDT and CDR2 YNNKEL (reference sequence). Written as DNA, the CDR3 is TGTGCCAGCAGCCAAGATCCAGCGGGGGGCTTACAAGAGACCCAGTACTTC. Amino acids: CASSQDPAGGLQETQYF.

On this clone: Other DNA sequences of this sample code for an identical CDR3. The V gene is TRBV28, the J gene TRBJ1-2; 8 bases match TRBD1. From germline, CDR1 is MDHEN and CDR2 SYDVKM. J was trimmed by 7 bases and V by 5 bases; bases with no gene match: 3. The CDR3 runs 12 residues. CDR3 protein: CASSRQGFGYTF. In nucleotides, the CDR3 is TGTGCCAGCAGTCGACAGGGGTTTGGCTACACCTTC.

The CDR3 loop is CASRGTGGNEKLFF. CDR3 DNA: TGTGCCAGCAGGGGGACAGGGGGAAATGAAAAACTGTTTTTT. The J gene is TRBJ1-4, the V gene TRBV7-8, with 11 bases lining up with TRBD1. V lost 6 bases and J lost 5; bases outside the gene matches: 2. The CDR3 length is 14 residues. The germline V gene has CDR1 SGHVS and CDR2 FQNEAQ.

The chain uses TRBV3-1 (or the pseudogene TRBV3-2) and TRBJ2-5; the match to TRBD2 covers 9 bases. Trimming cost V 2 bases and J 4 bases; bases outside gene matches: 8. Looked up from germline, CDR1 is LGHDT and CDR2 is YNNKEL (reference sequence). This CDR3 has 16 amino acids. As DNA, the CDR3 is TGTGCCAGCAGCCAACTCGCGGGGGGGCCTCGAGAGACCCAGTACTTC. Its translation: CASSQLAGGPRETQYF.

The J gene is TRBJ2-7, the V gene TRBV27; 10 positions agree with TRBD1. V was pared by 6 bases and J by 6 bases, with 5 bases of the junction left unmatched. This CDR3 is built from 13 residues. In germline, CDR1 is MNHEY, CDR2 SMNVEV (reference sequence). The CDR3 DNA follows: TGTGCCAGCAGGACAGGGGGCCTTGGCGAGCAGTACTTC. Translating gives CASRTGGLGEQYF.

Ten or more counts support this clone. This sequence joins TRBV7-2 and TRBJ2-1; D is uncertain. V lost 1 base, J lost 0 bases, and 7 bases lay in between. This CDR3 has 15 amino acids. The germline CDR1 and CDR2 sequences are SGHTA and FQGNSA. In DNA form, the CDR3 reads TGTGCCAGCAGCTTAGACTACCGCTCCTACAATGAGCAGTTCTTC. Encoded protein: CASSLDYRSYNEQFF. The full variable domain, completed using reference TRBV7-2 and TRBJ2-1, is GAGVSQSPSNKVTEKGKDVELRCDPISGHTALYWYRQSLGQGLEFLIYFQGNSAPDKSGLPSDRFSAERTGGSVSTLTIQRTQQEDSAVYLCASSLDYRSYNEQFFGPGTRLTVL.

V gene TRBV28 combines with J gene TRBJ2-3; tentatively, D is TRBD2 (6 bases). Germline V CDR1 and CDR2: MDHEN, SYDVKM. The CDR3 length is 15 residues. Trimming cost V 7 bases and J 0 bases, with 14 bases left between them. Written as DNA, the CDR3 is TGTGCCAGCACCCCCCTCGGGAGAAGCACAGATACGCAGTATTTT. Translated: CASTPLGRSTDTQYF.

The chain carries TRBV7-2 and TRBJ2-7; the D gene is possibly TRBD1 (6 bases). Germline V CDR1 and CDR2: SGHTA, FQGNSA. V lost 5 bases, J lost 0 bases, and 17 bases lay in between. CDR3 length: 16 residues. CDR3 sequence: CASSQHRDTLSYEQYF. The CDR3 nucleotides read TGTGCCAGCAGCCAGCACCGGGACACACTCTCCTACGAGCAGTACTTC.

The genes are TRBV29-1 and TRBJ1-2; a possible D gene is TRBD1 (5 bases). The CDR3 consists of 11 residues. V lost 4 bases and J 8 bases, leaving 11 bases between the germline ends. Germline lookup yields CDR1 SQVTM and CDR2 ANQGSEA. The CDR3 nucleotides read TGCAGCGTTGTTTCGGGGGACGGCTACACCTTC. Encoded protein: CSVVSGDGYTF.

The rearrangement links TRBV30 to TRBJ2-3; TRBD1 agrees at 8 bases. CDR3 length: 14 amino acids. CDR1 is GTSNPN and CDR2 is SVGIG in the germline V gene (reference sequence). After removal of 3 bases from V and 3 bases from J, the junction contained 5 bases not matched to a gene. CDR3 protein: CAWSGTGGTDTQYF. The CDR3 DNA reads as TGTGCCTGGAGCGGGACAGGAGGGACAGATACGCAGTATTTT.

This clone was counted only a few times. The chain couples TRBV5-1 to TRBJ2-5; the match to TRBD1 covers 8 bases. CDR3 length: 15 residues. Losses at the gene ends were 3 bases for V and 2 bases for J; bases not matched to a gene: 6. Germline loops: CDR1 SGHRS, CDR2 YFSETQ. CDR3 residues: CASSWNNRGQETQYF. The CDR3 nucleotides are TGCGCCAGCAGCTGGAATAACAGGGGGCAAGAGACCCAGTACTTC. Full variable domain (rest looked up from reference TRBV5-1 and TRBJ2-5): KAGVTQTPRYLIKTRGQQVTLSCSPISGHRSVSWYQQTPGQGLQFLFEYFSETQRNKGNFPGRFSGRQFSNSRSEMNVSTLELGDSALYLCASSWNNRGQETQYFGPGTRLLVL.

This chain links TRBV7-9 with TRBJ2-7; 9 nucleotides line up with TRBD1. The J segment lost 4 bases and the V segment lost 5 bases, leaving 9 bases of the junction unmatched. This CDR3 has 15 amino acids. CDR1 is SEHNR, CDR2 FQNEAQ, per germline (reference sequence). The CDR3: CASSLGQGGPYEQYF. The CDR3 DNA is TGTGCCAGCAGCCTGGGACAGGGTGGGCCATACGAGCAGTACTTC.

The V gene is TRBV4-3, the J gene TRBJ1-2; the D gene is possibly TRBD1 (5 bases). The germline V gene has CDR1 LGHNA and CDR2 YSLEER. The length of the CDR3 is 15 residues. Trimming left V 5 bases short and J 4 bases short, with 17 bases between. The CDR3 protein is CASSSPQTGLYGYTF. The CDR3 nucleotides read TGCGCCAGCAGCTCACCTCAGACGGGACTCTATGGCTACACCTTC.

The CDR3 DNA is TGTGCCAGCAGCCCCAGGGACAGCCCTGGAAACACCATATATTTT. This translates into CASSPRDSPGNTIYF. The chain uses TRBV3-1 (or the pseudogene TRBV3-2) and TRBJ1-3; 7 positions agree with TRBD1. The CDR3 is 15 residues long. J lost 2 bases, V lost 4 bases, and 5 bases had no gene match. Germline values: CDR1 LGHDT, CDR2 YNNKEL (reference sequence).

The chain links TRBV18 to TRBJ2-7; D might be TRBD1 (6 bases). The V gene lost 2 bases and the J gene lost 0 bases, with 11 bases spanning the gap. The germline CDR1 and CDR2 sequences are KGHSH and LQKENI. This CDR3 is 15 amino acids long. The CDR3 sequence: CASSPSSGDSYEQYF. The CDR3 DNA sequence: TGTGCCAGCTCACCATCATCAGGGGACTCCTACGAGCAGTACTTC.

V is TRBV3-1 (or the pseudogene TRBV3-2) and J is TRBJ2-3, with 14 bases matching TRBD2. Germline assignment: CDR1 LGHDT and CDR2 YNNKEL (reference sequence). V lost 6 bases, J lost 0 bases, and 5 bases stayed unmatched. This CDR3 contains 17 residues. CDR3 in amino acids: CASRGLAGGPSTDTQYF. For the CDR3, the DNA is TGTGCCAGCAGAGGACTAGCGGGAGGTCCTAGCACAGATACGCAGTATTTT.

The rearrangement joins TRBV28 to TRBJ2-7; 7 bases are shared with TRBD1. Germline trimming cut 4 bases from V and 6 bases from J; bases unmatched to any gene: 12. The CDR3 spans 15 residues. The germline gives CDR1 MDHEN, CDR2 SYDVKM. CDR3 residues: CASSYRGPTFGEQYF. CDR3 bases: TGTGCCAGCAGTTACAGGGGCCCAACTTTCGGCGAGCAGTACTTC.

As DNA, the CDR3 is TGCGCCAGCAGCCCTGAGGGGAACACTGAAGCTTTCTTT. As protein: CASSPEGNTEAFF. This chain joins TRBV5-1 and TRBJ1-1; D uncertain. The CDR3 spans 13 residues. V lost 4 bases to trimming and J lost 1 base, with 8 bases between them. Germline V gene sequence: CDR1 SGHRS, CDR2 YFSETQ.

CDR3 DNA: TGTGCCAGCACCCCCCCCAGCGACCCCGAGACCCAGTACTTC. Its translation is CASTPPSDPETQYF. This chain uses TRBV7-2 with TRBJ2-5; D gene uncertain. CDR1 and CDR2 (germline): SGHTA, FQGNSA. There are 14 residues in the CDR3. Trimming removed 7 bases from V and 5 bases from J, with 17 bases in between.

The chain combines TRBV7-9 with TRBJ2-2, with 9 positions matching TRBD2. Per the germline V gene, CDR1 is SEHNR and CDR2 is FQNEAQ (reference sequence). V shed 6 bases and J 3 bases; nucleotides not matched to a gene: 5. This CDR3 has 15 residues. The CDR3 region is CASRSSGTHTGELFF. In DNA, the CDR3 is TGTGCCAGCAGATCTAGCGGGACCCACACCGGGGAGCTGTTTTTT. The whole variable domain, remainder taken from reference TRBV7-9 and TRBJ2-2, is DTGVSQNPRHKITKRGQNVTFRCDPISEHNRLYWYRQTLGQGPEFLTYFQNEAQLEKSRLLSDRFSAERPKGSFSTLEIQRTEQGDSAMYLCASRSSGTHTGELFFGEGSRLTVL.

This clone has only a few counts. This rearrangement joins TRBV25-1 to TRBJ2-1, with D unresolved. Looked up from germline, CDR1 is MGHDK and CDR2 is SYGVNS. CDR3 size: 12 residues. V was clipped by 3 bases and J by 6 bases, with 6 bases between them. This CDR3 reads CASSDRSNEQFF. For the CDR3, the DNA is TGTGCCAGCAGTGATCGCAGCAATGAGCAGTTCTTC.

The chain has TRBV6-5 and TRBJ2-1, with 8 bases fitting TRBD2. In germline, CDR1 is MNHEY, CDR2 SVGAGI. This CDR3 is 13 amino acids long. J was trimmed by 9 bases and V by 6 bases; bases with no gene match: 7. As DNA, the CDR3 is TGTGCCAGCAGGGGGACTAGGAGACCTGAGCAGTTCTTC. Its translation is CASRGTRRPEQFF.

This clone was seen a few times. The J gene is TRBJ1-2, the V gene TRBV2; D gene uncertain. CDR1 and CDR2 from the germline V gene are SNHLY and FYNNEI. The CDR3 sequence is 14 residues long. Trimming removed 4 bases from V and 4 bases from J, with 13 bases in between. The CDR3 is CASSAGRKAYGYTF. The CDR3 DNA is TGTGCCAGCAGTGCAGGAAGGAAAGCCTATGGCTACACCTTC.

V gene TRBV10-3 combines with J gene TRBJ1-1; D ambiguous. Germline V gives CDR1 ENHRY, CDR2 SYGVKD. This CDR3 contains 15 residues. V lost 5 bases, J lost 5 bases, and 18 bases lay in between. The CDR3 region is CAISPSPGTGTEAFF. CDR3 in DNA: TGTGCCATCAGTCCCAGTCCGGGCACGGGGACTGAAGCTTTCTTT.

V is TRBV3-1 (or the pseudogene TRBV3-2) and J is TRBJ2-3; 10 positions match TRBD2. Germline CDR1 is LGHDT and CDR2 is YNNKEL (reference sequence). The CDR3 is made up of 17 amino acids. V dropped 1 base and J dropped 1; count of bases not matched to a gene: 5. CDR3 in DNA: TGTGCCAGCAGCCAAGGCCCAGGGACTAGCGGCACAGATACGCAGTATTTT. Protein sequence: CASSQGPGTSGTDTQYF.

Remarks on this clone: In the same sample, other DNA sequences code for this CDR3. The chain has TRBV3-1 (or the pseudogene TRBV3-2) and TRBJ1-6; D is ambiguous. The V end lost 4 bases, the J end lost 10 bases, and 11 bases lay between the germline ends. Germline V gene sequence: CDR1 LGHDT, CDR2 YNNKEL (reference sequence). The CDR3 extends over 13 amino acids. The CDR3 reads CASSPDDSSPLHF. CDR3 coding DNA: TGTGCCAGCAGCCCAGACGACTCGTCACCCCTCCACTTT.

This rearrangement joins TRBV6-1 to TRBJ2-2; the D is unclear. Deletions cut 2 bases from V and 6 bases from J, with 10 bases between. In germline, CDR1 is MNHNS, CDR2 SASEGT. There are 14 residues in the CDR3. CDR3 DNA: TGTGCCAGCAGTGAAAGTGTGCGAGCCGGGGAGCTGTTTTTT. Its translation is CASSESVRAGELFF.

This clone was seen a few times. The V and J genes are TRBV9 and TRBJ1-1, with D perhaps TRBD1 (5 bases). Trimming left V 4 bases short and J 4 bases short, with 23 bases between. Germline CDR1 and CDR2: SGDLS and YYNGEE. This CDR3 has 17 amino acids. The CDR3 DNA reads as TGTGCCAGCAGCCTAACCGGTGGGGGGGTCTCTGGCACTGAAGCTTTCTTT. This sequence encodes CASSLTGGGVSGTEAFF.

The gene calls are TRBV3-1 (or the pseudogene TRBV3-2) and TRBJ1-2; 7 positions match TRBD1. The CDR3 extends over 14 amino acids. V was clipped by 2 bases and J by 8 bases; unmatched bases: 8. CDR1 is LGHDT, CDR2 YNNKEL, per germline (reference sequence). CDR3 sequence reads: CASSQPGTALGYTF. The CDR3 DNA sequence: TGTGCCAGCAGCCAACCTGGGACAGCCCTAGGCTACACCTTC.